This T cell receptor beta chain was observed in a study of blood T cells in healthy people across ages. In germline, CDR1 is MNHEY, CDR2 SMNVEV (reference sequence). The CDR3 loop spans 14 amino acids. Then a second PCR, running roughly 7 to 11 cycles, was carried out with a sample-barcoded 5' primer and a J-beta primer mix. TCRdb re-called the 5' RACE reads through MiXCR, storing one row per CDR3 protein. The table records approximately 1.5 million distinct CDR3 sequences, 35% to 45% of them present only once. In regard to this clonotype: As yet, its antigen is unknown. A junction end diverges from the germline sequence, so it may reflect a read error.

Donors ranged from roughly 6 to 100 years old and were healthy Caucasians in Russia. Study outcomes and limitations: Age showed a roughly linear inverse relationship with TCR beta diversity per million T cells.

The TCR comes from a woman aged 18-29 years in good health. The genes are TRBV27 and TRBJ2-7; 10 bases agree with TRBD2. The sample consisted of blood. The CDR3 sequence: CTSSLRTSGYEQYF. CDR3 nucleotide sequence: TGTACCAGCAGCCTCCGGACTAGCGGCTACGAGCAGTACTTC.